A single T cell receptor beta chain is shown here with its context. V lost 6 bases and J lost 4; bases outside the gene matches: 7. This CDR3 comprises 16 residues. CDR1 is LNHDA and CDR2 is SQIVND in the germline V gene (reference sequence). The source of the sample is a study of blood T cell repertoires in COVID-19. Study-wide background: The United States, Italy and Spain were the sources of the acute and convalescent COVID-19 samples. From T cells, B-cell-depleted T cells, or PBMCs came the material, which was cDNA or gDNA.

Original processing notes: Amplification of reference gene primers provided the estimated nucleated cell counts. The table came from immunoSEQ multiplex PCR; TCRdb's copy has only in-frame clones and leaves some out. V, J and clone size were drawn from that table, and D and trimming were deduced from the DNA. The table includes 110,000 or so clones, over 80% detected once. The V gene is TRBV19, the J gene TRBJ2-1; TRBD2 matches 12 bases. The source material was peripheral blood. The sequence was collected from a woman between 45 and 60 years old with acute or convalescent COVID-19. CDR3: CASRDPGLAGYNEQFF. CDR3 nucleotides: TGTGCCAGTAGAGACCCGGGACTAGCGGGTTACAATGAGCAGTTCTTC.